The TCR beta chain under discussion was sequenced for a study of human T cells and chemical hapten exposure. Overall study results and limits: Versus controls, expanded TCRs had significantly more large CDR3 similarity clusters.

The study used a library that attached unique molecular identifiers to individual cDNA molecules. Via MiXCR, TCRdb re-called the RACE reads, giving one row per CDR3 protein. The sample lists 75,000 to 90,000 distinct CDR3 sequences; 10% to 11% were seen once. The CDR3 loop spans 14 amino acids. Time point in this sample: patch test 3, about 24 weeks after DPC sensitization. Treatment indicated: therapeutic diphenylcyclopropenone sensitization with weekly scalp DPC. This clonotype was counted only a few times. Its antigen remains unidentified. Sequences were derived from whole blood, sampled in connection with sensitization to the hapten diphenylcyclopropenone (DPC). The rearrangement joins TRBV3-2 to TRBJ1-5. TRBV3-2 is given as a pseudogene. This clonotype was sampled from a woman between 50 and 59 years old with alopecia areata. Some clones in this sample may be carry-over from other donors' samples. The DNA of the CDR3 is TGTGCCAGCAGCCCCCGACAATGGAGTCAGCCCCAGCATTTT. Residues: CASSPRQWSQPQHF.